These T cell receptor beta chains were read from a single sample in a study of cytomegalovirus exposure and HLA in healthy donors. Using immunoSEQ multiplex PCR, the repertoire was profiled, and TCRdb retains in-frame clones only, with some absent. The sample includes about 180,000 clones, about 81% of them seen just once. Material: PBMCs. These TCRs come from a man aged 35-49 years in good health and CMV-seronegative. CDR3s include the opening cysteine and the closing phenylalanine or tryptophan. Each record gives: D gene, J gene, V gene, clone size, CDR3 DNA, CDR3 protein. The D gene is left open where the match is weak. The size entry is marked missing in some rows and otherwise reads once, few, many or a size class.

>TRBD1|TRBJ2-1|TRBV30|-
TGTGCCTGGACCCTCAAACCGGGACAGGGAGGTGATGAGCAGTTCTTC
CAWTLKPGQGGDEQFF
>-|TRBJ1-1|TRBV2|-
TGTGCCAGCCTGTTGACGGGGAACACTGAAGCTTTCTTT
CASLLTGNTEAFF
>-|TRBJ1-2|TRBV30|-
TGTGCCTGGAGTGTTCGAACAGGGACTGGCTACACCTTC
CAWSVRTGTGYTF
>TRBD2|TRBJ2-3|TRBV4-1|-
TGCGCCAGCAGCCAAGATACTCGGGAGGTGATGACAGATACGCAGTATTTT
CASSQDTREVMTDTQYF
>TRBD2|TRBJ2-1|TRBV7-6|-
TGTGCCAGCAGCTTAGCGGCGGGGGGGATTAATGAGCAGTTCTTC
CASSLAAGGINEQFF
>-|TRBJ1-2|TRBV5-4|-
TGTGCCAGCAGCCCGGACAAAAACTATGGCTACACCTTC
CASSPDKNYGYTF
>-|TRBJ1-2|TRBV28|-
TGTGCCACCCACGGGTCAAACTATGGCTACACCTTC
CATHGSNYGYTF
>-|TRBJ2-7|TRBV6-5|-
TGTGCCAGCAGTTACTCGGTCAGGGAATACGAGCAGTACTTC
CASSYSVREYEQYF
>-|TRBJ1-3|TRBV28|-
TGTGCCAGCAGTCCCGCGAGAGGCTCTGGAAACACCATATATTTT
CASSPARGSGNTIYF
>-|TRBJ2-1|TRBV11-1|-
TGTGCCAGCAGCTCGCAGGGGATGCAGTTCTTC
CASSSQGMQFF
>-|TRBJ2-1|TRBV5-1|once
TGCGCCAGCACCGGGTACAATGAGCAGTTCTTC
CASTGYNEQFF
>TRBD2|TRBJ2-7|TRBV7-2|-
TGTGCCAGCAGCTTGCGGGGGGCGCCTGGCGAGCAGTACTTC
CASSLRGAPGEQYF
>TRBD1|TRBJ1-4|TRBV5-4|-
TGTGCCAGCAGCTTGGGGGGCCGGCAGGGGGGCGAAAAACTGTTTTTT
CASSLGGRQGGEKLFF
>TRBD2|TRBJ2-5|TRBV11-2|-
TGTGCCAGCAGCTTAGGGGGGGCGGGAGGAGTACAAGAGACCCAGTACTTC
CASSLGGAGGVQETQYF
>-|TRBJ1-1|TRBV2|-
TGTGCCAGCAGGCCCTGGGGGGATGAAGCTTTCTTT
CASRPWGDEAFF
>TRBD1|TRBJ1-5|TRBV7-9|-
TGTGCCTCAGGGGGCGGCAATCAGCCCCAGCATTTT
CASGGGNQPQHF
>TRBD2|TRBJ2-7|TRBV7-8|-
TGTGCCAGCAGCTTCGGGACTAGCGGGGTCTACGAGCAGTACTTC
CASSFGTSGVYEQYF
>-|TRBJ2-1|TRBV11-3|-
TGTGCCAGCAGCTCGACTTACAATGAGCAGTTCTTC
CASSSTYNEQFF
>TRBD1|TRBJ1-1|TRBV2|-
TGTGCCAGCTACCGGGACAGGAACACTGAAGCTTTCTTT
CASYRDRNTEAFF
>-|TRBJ2-1|TRBV5-1|once
TGCGCCAGCAGCTTGGAAACAGGGCTTCAGCAGTTCTTC
CASSLETGLQQFF
>-|TRBJ1-2|TRBV4-1|-
TGCGCCAGCAGCCAAGAAATGACAGTCAACTATGGCTACACCTTC
CASSQEMTVNYGYTF
>-|TRBJ1-6|TRBV2|-
TGTGCCAGCAGAAACCTCCAGGTGATCTATAATTCACCCCTCCACTTT
CASRNLQVIYNSPLHF
>-|TRBJ2-3|TRBV5-1|once
TGCGCCAGCAGCTTGGGGCCAGCCAGGGGAGATACGCAGTATTTT
CASSLGPARGDTQYF
>-|TRBJ2-5|TRBV7-2|-
TGTGCCAGCAGCTTACAAGGACAGCAAGAGACCCAGTACTTC
CASSLQGQQETQYF
>-|TRBJ2-3|TRBV28|-
TGTGCCAGCAGCCTACTAGCCCCCGGGGTCGATACGCAGTATTTT
CASSLLAPGVDTQYF
>-|TRBJ2-5|TRBV27|-
TGTGCCAGCAGCATGGCAGGGGAGACCCAGTACTTC
CASSMAGETQYF
>TRBD1|TRBJ2-1|TRBV7-2|-
TGTGCCAGCAGCGTAGAGGGACAGGGTGTCAATGAGCAGTTCTTC
CASSVEGQGVNEQFF
>-|TRBJ1-3|TRBV6-5|-
TGTGCCAGCAGTCCTCGTTCGGTGAGAGGAAACACCATATATTTT
CASSPRSVRGNTIYF
>TRBD1|TRBJ1-2|TRBV19|-
TGTGCCAGTAGTTCCGGACAGGGGGCCCCCTATGGCTACACCTTC
CASSSGQGAPYGYTF
>-|TRBJ2-4|TRBV4-2|-
TGTGCCAGCAGCCAAGATCCCGGGAAAGAGAGCATTCAGTACTTC
CASSQDPGKESIQYF
>-|TRBJ2-7|TRBV2|-
TGTGCCAGCGGTCCTAGCTTCTACGAGCAGTACTTC
CASGPSFYEQYF
>-|TRBJ2-7|TRBV5-3|-
TGTGCCAGAAGCTTGGGTCTGGTCCTCCGCGCGAGAACCGACTACGAGCAGTACTTC
CARSLGLVLRARTDYEQYF
>-|TRBJ1-5|TRBV30|-
TGTGCCTGGAGTCTCCGTTACGGGGAGCCCCAGCATTTT
CAWSLRYGEPQHF
>-|TRBJ1-1|TRBV21-1|-
TGTGCCAGCAGCGCTCCAGACAGGGACCGAGGCGACACTGAAGCTTTCTTT
CASSAPDRDRGDTEAFF
>TRBD2|TRBJ2-7|TRBV19|-
TGTGCCACTCGGACTAGCGGTACCTACGAGCAGTACTTC
CATRTSGTYEQYF
>-|TRBJ1-5|TRBV21-1|-
TGTGCCAGCAGCAAAGCAGGGGCACCCCGAAGACTCAATCAGCCCCAGCATTTT
CASSKAGAPRRLNQPQHF
>-|TRBJ1-1|TRBV7-6|-
TGTGCCAGCAGCTTACAGGGGAACACTGAAGCTTTCTTT
CASSLQGNTEAFF